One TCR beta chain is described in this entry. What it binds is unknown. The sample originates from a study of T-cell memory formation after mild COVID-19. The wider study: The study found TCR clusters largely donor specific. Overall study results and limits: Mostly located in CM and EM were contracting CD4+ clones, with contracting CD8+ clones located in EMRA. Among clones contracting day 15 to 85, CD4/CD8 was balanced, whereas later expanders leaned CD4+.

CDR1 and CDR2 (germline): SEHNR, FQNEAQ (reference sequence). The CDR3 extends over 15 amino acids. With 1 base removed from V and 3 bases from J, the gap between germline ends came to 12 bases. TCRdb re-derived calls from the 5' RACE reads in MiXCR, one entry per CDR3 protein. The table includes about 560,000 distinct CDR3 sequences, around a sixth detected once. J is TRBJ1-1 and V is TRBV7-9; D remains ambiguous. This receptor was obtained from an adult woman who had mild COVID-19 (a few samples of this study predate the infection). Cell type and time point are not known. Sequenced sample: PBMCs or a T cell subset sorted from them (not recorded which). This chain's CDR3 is CASSLGVGKHTEAFF. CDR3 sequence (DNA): TGTGCCAGCAGCTTAGGGGTAGGGAAGCACACTGAAGCTTTCTTT.